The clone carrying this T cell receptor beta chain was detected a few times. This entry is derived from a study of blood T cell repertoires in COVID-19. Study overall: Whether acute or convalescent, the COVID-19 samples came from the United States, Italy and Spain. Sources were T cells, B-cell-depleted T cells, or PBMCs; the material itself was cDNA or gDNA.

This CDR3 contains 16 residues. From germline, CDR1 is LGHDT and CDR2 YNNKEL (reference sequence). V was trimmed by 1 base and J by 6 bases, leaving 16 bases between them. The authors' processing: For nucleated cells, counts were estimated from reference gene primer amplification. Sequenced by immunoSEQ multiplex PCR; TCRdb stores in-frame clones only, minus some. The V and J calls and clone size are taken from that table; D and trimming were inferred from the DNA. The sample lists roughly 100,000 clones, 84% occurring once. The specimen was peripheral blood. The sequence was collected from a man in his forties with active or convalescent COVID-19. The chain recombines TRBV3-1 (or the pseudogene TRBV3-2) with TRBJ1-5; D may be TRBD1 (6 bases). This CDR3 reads CASSQGSGGASQPQHF. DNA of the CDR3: TGTGCCAGCAGCCAAGGGTCCGGGGGGGCGAGTCAGCCCCAGCATTTT.